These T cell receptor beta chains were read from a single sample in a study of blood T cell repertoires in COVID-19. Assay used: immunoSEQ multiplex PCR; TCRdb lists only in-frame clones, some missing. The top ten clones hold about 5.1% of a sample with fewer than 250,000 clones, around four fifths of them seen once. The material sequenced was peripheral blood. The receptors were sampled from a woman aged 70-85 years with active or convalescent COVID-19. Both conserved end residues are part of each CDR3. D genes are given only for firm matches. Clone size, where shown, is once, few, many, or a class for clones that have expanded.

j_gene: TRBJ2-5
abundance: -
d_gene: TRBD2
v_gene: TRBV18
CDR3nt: TGTGCCAGCTCACCTAATCTAGCGGGAGGTGAGACCCAGTACTTC
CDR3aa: CASSPNLAGGETQYF

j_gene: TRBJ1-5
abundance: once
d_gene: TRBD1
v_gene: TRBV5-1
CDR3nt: TGCGCCAGCAGCTTGGCCGGGACAGTCTCTCAGCCCCAGCATTTT
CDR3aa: CASSLAGTVSQPQHF

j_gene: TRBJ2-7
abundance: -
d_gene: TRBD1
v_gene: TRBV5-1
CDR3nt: TGCGCCAGCAGACCCTTGGGGACAGACTACGAGCAGTACTTC
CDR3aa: CASRPLGTDYEQYF

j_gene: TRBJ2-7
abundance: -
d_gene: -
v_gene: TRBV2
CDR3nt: TGTGCCAGCAGTTTAGCCCAGACCCCTCAAGACGAGCAGTACTTC
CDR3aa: CASSLAQTPQDEQYF

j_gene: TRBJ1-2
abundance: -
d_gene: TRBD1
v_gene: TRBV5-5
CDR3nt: TGTGCCAGCAGCTTCCTGGGACAGGTCTATGGCTACACCTTC
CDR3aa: CASSFLGQVYGYTF

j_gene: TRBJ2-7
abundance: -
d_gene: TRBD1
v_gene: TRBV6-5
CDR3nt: TGTGCCAGCAGTTCCCGACAGGGTGCGTACGAGCAGTACTTC
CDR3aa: CASSSRQGAYEQYF

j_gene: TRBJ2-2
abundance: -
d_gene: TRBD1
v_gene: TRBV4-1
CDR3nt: TGCGCCAGCAGCCAAGGGTCCCTAGACAGGGTACGAGGCACCGGGGAGCTGTTTTTT
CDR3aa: CASSQGSLDRVRGTGELFF

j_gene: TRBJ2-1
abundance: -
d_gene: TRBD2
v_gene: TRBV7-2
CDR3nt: TGTGCCAGCAGCTTAGGGGGACTAGTAGATGAGCAGTTCTTC
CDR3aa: CASSLGGLVDEQFF

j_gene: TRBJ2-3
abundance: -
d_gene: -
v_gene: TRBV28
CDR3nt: TGTGCCACACATCTTTACAGGGTTTCATCCCCAGATACGCAGTATTTT
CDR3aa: CATHLYRVSSPDTQYF

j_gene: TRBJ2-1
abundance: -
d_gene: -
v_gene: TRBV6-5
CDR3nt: TGTGCCAGCAGGAAACTTAGCAATGAGCAGTTCTTC
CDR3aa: CASRKLSNEQFF

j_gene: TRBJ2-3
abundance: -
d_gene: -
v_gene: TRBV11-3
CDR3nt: TGTGCCAGCAGCTTACGCCTCGGTAGAGCTGCAGATACGCAGTATTTT
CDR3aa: CASSLRLGRAADTQYF

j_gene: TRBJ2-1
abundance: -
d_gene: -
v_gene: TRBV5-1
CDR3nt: TGCGCCAGCAGCGAGGGGACTGGTGCCTACAATGAGCAGTTCTTC
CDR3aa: CASSEGTGAYNEQFF

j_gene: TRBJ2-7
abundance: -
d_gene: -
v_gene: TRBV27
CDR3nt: TGTGCCAGCAGGACCACAGGGTCCTACGAGCAGTACTTC
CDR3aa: CASRTTGSYEQYF

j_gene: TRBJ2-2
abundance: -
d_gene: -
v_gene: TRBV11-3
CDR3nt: TGTGCCAGCAGCCCTCGGGGGACCGACACCGGGGAGCTGTTTTTT
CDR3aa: CASSPRGTDTGELFF

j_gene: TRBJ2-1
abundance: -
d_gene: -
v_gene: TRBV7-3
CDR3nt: TGTGCCAGCAGCTCCTCGGCGGCCCGTTCTGATGAGCAGTTCTTC
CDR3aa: CASSSSAARSDEQFF

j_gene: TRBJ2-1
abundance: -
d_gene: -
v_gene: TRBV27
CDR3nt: TGTGCCAGCAGTTTAGGGGCCAGGGGTCCCGATGAGCAGTTCTTC
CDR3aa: CASSLGARGPDEQFF

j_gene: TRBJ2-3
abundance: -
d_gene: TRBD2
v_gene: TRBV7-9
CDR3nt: TGTGCCAGCAGCTTAGGACTAGCGGTCCTTACCCGCACAGATACGCAGTATTTT
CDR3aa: CASSLGLAVLTRTDTQYF

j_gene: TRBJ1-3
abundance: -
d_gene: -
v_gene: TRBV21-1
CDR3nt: TGTGCCAGCAGCCAGAGGGCCAGCAGCTCTGGAAACACCATATATTTT
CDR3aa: CASSQRASSSGNTIYF

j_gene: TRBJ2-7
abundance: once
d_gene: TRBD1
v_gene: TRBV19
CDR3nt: TGTGCCAGTAGTGGGCGACAGGGACCCTACGAGCAGTACTTC
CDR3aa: CASSGRQGPYEQYF

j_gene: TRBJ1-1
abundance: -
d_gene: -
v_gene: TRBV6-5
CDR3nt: TGTGCCAGTCAGGGGACTGAAGCTTTCTTT
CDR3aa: CASQGTEAFF

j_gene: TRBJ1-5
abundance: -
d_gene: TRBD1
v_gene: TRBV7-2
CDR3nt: TGTGCCAGCAGCTTAGGTGCAGGGGGCTTCCGAAATCAGCCCCAGCATTTT
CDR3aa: CASSLGAGGFRNQPQHF

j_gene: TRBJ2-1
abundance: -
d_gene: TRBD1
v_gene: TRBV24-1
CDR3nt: TGTGCCACCAGTGACCCAGGGGGCCGGTCCTACAATGAGCAGTTCTTC
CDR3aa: CATSDPGGRSYNEQFF

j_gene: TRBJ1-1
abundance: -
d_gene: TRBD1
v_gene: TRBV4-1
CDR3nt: TGCGCCAGCAGCCAATTGGGACAGAGACTACGCGCTGAAGCTTTCTTT
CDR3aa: CASSQLGQRLRAEAFF

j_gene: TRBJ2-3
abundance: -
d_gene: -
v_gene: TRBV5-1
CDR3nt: TGCGCCAGCAGCCGTCTGGGACACAGCACAGATACGCAGTATTTT
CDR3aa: CASSRLGHSTDTQYF

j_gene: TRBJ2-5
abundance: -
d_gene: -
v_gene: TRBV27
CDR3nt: TGTGCCAGCAGTTCCCGTGGGATGGTTAGCGGCCAAGAGACCCAGTACTTC
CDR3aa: CASSSRGMVSGQETQYF

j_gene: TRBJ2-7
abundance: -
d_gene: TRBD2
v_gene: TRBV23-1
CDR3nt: TGCGCCAGCACCCGACGCACTACTAGCGGGAGTAAATGCGAGCAGTACTTC
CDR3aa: CASTRRTTSGSKCEQYF

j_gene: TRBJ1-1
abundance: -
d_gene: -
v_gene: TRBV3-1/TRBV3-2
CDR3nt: TGTGCCAGCAGCCAATCCTCCGTGAACACTGAAGCTTTCTTT
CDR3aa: CASSQSSVNTEAFF

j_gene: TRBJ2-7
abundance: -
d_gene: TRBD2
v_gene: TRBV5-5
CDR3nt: TGTGCCAGCAGCTTGCAACTAGCGGGGACCTACGAGCAGTACTTC
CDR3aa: CASSLQLAGTYEQYF

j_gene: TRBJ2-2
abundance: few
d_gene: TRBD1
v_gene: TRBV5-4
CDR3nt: TGTGCCAGCAGCCGAGGACAGGGGGCACGGGGGGAGCTGTTTTTT
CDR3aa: CASSRGQGARGELFF

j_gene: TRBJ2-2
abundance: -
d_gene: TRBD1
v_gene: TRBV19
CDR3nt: TGTGCCAGTAGTACCAGGACAGGGAGCACCGGGGAGCTGTTTTTT
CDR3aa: CASSTRTGSTGELFF

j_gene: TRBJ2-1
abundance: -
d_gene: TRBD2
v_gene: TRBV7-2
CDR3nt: TGTGCCAGCAGCTTGGGGGCGGGACTAGCGGGGCCCTACAATGAGCAGTTCTTC
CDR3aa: CASSLGAGLAGPYNEQFF

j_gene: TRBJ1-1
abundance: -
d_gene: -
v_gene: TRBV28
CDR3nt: TGTGCCAGCACCATACGAAATGAGGCTGAAGCTTTCTTT
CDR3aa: CASTIRNEAEAFF

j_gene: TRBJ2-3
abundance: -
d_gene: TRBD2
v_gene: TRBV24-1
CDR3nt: TGTGCCACCAGCTCGTACGGGACTACGGCAGATACGCAGTATTTT
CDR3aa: CATSSYGTTADTQYF

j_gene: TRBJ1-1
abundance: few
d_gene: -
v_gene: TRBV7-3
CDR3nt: TGTGCCAGCAGCTTGCAGGGCTGGTCTGAAGCTTTCTTT
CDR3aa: CASSLQGWSEAFF

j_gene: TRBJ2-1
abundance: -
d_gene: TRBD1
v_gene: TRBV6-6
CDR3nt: TGTGCCAGTACCACAGGGGGGACAGGGAAAAATGAGCAGTTCTTC
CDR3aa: CASTTGGTGKNEQFF

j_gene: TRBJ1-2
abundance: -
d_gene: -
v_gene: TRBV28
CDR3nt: TGTGCCAGCAGTCAAGCGGGGGGAATCTATGGCTACACCTTC
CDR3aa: CASSQAGGIYGYTF

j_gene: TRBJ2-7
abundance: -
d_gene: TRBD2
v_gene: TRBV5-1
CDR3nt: TGCGCCAGCAGCTTGGGCTCTAGCGGGAGGAGCGGTTCCTACGAGCAGTACTTC
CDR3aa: CASSLGSSGRSGSYEQYF

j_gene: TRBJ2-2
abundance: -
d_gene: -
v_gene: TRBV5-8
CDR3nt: TGTGCCAGCAGGAGAGTTGGCACCGGGGAGCTGTTTTTT
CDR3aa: CASRRVGTGELFF

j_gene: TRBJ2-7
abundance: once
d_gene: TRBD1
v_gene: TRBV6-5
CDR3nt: TGTGCCAGCAGTTACTCGTTCGGGACAGCTCCCTACGAGCAGTACTTC
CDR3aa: CASSYSFGTAPYEQYF

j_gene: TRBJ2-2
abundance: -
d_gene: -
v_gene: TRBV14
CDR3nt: TGTGCCAGCAGCCAAGAAGGGCGGGGTGGAAGGAGGGAGCTGTTTTTT
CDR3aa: CASSQEGRGGRRELFF

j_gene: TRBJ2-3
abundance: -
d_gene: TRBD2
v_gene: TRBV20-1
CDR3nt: TGCAGTGCTAGTAGGACTAGCGGGGTCACAGATACGCAGTATTTT
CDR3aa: CSASRTSGVTDTQYF

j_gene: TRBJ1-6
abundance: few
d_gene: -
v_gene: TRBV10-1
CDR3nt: TGCGCCGGAGAGCTTTTGGGTCCCCTCCACTTT
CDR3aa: CAGELLGPLHF

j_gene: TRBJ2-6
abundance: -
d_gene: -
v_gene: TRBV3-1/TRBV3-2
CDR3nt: TGTGCCAGCAGTCGAGGGCCTTCCACAGGGCGTGGGGCCAACGTCCTGACTTTC
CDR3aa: CASSRGPSTGRGANVLTF

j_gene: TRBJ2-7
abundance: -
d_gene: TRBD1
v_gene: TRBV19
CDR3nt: TGTGCCACCAGCCGGGACAGGGTACAATACGAGCAGTACTTC
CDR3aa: CATSRDRVQYEQYF

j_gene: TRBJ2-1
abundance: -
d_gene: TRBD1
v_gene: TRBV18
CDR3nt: TGTGCCAGCTCGGAACATCCGGGACAGGGAGACAATGAGCAGTTCTTC
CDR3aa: CASSEHPGQGDNEQFF

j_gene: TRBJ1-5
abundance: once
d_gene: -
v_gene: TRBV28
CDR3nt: TGTGCCAGCAGTTTATTTCAAAATCAGCCCCAGCATTTT
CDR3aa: CASSLFQNQPQHF

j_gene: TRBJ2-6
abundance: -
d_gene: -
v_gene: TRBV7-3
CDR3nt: TGTGCCAGCAGCTTTCCACGGGACACCAGCTCTGGGGCCAACGTCCTGACTTTC
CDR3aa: CASSFPRDTSSGANVLTF

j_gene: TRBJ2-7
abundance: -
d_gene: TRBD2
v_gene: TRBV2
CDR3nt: TGTGCCAGCAGTCGGGGCGGGGGATCCTACGAGCAGTACTTC
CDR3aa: CASSRGGGSYEQYF

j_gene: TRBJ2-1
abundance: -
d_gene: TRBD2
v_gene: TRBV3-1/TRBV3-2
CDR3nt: TGTGCCAGCAGCCAACGGTCTAGCGGGAGTGGCTACAATGAGCAGTTCTTC
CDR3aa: CASSQRSSGSGYNEQFF

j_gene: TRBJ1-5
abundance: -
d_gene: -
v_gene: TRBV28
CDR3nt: TGTGCCAGCAGTCCAACCCTCCCGGCGGGAAATCAGCCCCAGCATTTT
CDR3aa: CASSPTLPAGNQPQHF

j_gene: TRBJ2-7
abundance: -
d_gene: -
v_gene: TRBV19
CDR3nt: TGTGCCAGTAGGGCGGGTCCGACCTACGAGCAGTACTTC
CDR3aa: CASRAGPTYEQYF

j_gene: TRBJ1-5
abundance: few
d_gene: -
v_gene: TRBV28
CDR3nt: TGTGCCAGCAGTTTACCGGACTGGGGCAATCAGCCCCAGCATTTT
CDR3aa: CASSLPDWGNQPQHF

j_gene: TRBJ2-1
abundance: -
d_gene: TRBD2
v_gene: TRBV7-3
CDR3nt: TGTGCCAGCAGCTTAAGCGGGAGCTACAATGAGCAGTTCTTC
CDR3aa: CASSLSGSYNEQFF

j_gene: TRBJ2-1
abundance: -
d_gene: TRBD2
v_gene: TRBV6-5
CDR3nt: TGTGCCAGCAGTTACCGTCTAGCGGGATTATATGAGCAGTTCTTC
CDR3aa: CASSYRLAGLYEQFF

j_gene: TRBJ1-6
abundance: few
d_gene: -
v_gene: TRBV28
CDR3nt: TGTGCCAGCAGTTCTCTGGGCAGCAGCTCCTATAATTCACCCCTCCACTTT
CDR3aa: CASSSLGSSSYNSPLHF

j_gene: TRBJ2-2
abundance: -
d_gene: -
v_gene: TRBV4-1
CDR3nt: TGCGCCAGCAGCCCGCCGACGCGGACCGGGGAGCTGTTTTTT
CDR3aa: CASSPPTRTGELFF